This T cell receptor (beta chain) was profiled in a study of blood T cell repertoires in COVID-19. The junction had 8 bases not matched to a gene; V was cut back by 7 bases and J by 1 base. Germline V gene sequence: CDR1 SGHRS, CDR2 YFSETQ. This CDR3 comprises 15 residues. This table comes from immunoSEQ multiplex PCR, and its TCRdb copy is limited to in-frame clones, with some not included. The repertoire holds under 140,000 clones, with about 72% as singletons. V gene TRBV5-1 combines with J gene TRBJ1-1, with 9 positions matching TRBD1. Sequencing was done on a sample of peripheral blood. This TCR was sampled from a woman between 55 and 75 years old with acute or convalescent COVID-19. The DNA of the CDR3 is TGCGCCAGCGGGCGAGGACAGGGGCGGAACACTGAAGCTTTCTTT. This encodes CASGRGQGRNTEAFF.